This T cell receptor beta chain was obtained from a study of molecular identifiers for immune sequencing clone quantification. Study-level findings and limits: Barcode-sharing identical TCR molecules could underestimate highly expanded clone sizes. Spiked TCR RNA from one Jurkat cell reportedly showed up when mixed among 850,000 to 1,000,000 naive cells.

V lost 4 bases, J lost 2 bases, and 13 bases lay in between. CDR1 SGHNT and CDR2 YYREEE come from the germline V gene (reference sequence). This CDR3 spans 14 amino acids. TCRdb used MiXCR to reprocess the PCR reads, holding one entry per CDR3 protein. The sample comprises over 600,000 distinct CDR3 sequences, about 20% of which are singletons, and around 0.86% rests with the top ten. This clonotype appeared many times. The antigen is undetermined. This TCR came from a human donor in good health. Some libraries in this study had Jurkat cell RNA spiked in. The genes are TRBV5-4 and TRBJ2-7; D gene uncertain. Sequencing was done on a sample of naive CD8+ T cells from blood, with Jurkat cell RNA spiked in. Subset indicated: FACS-sorted CD8+CD4-CCR7+CD45RA+ naive T cells. In DNA form, the CDR3 reads TGTGCCAGCAGCACCTCGACAAACCCCTACGAGCAGTACTTC. Amino acids: CASSTSTNPYEQYF.